This TCR beta chain was found in a study of blood T cell repertoires in COVID-19. Across the study: Researchers got acute and convalescent COVID-19 samples from the United States, Italy and Spain. T cells, B-cell-depleted T cells, or PBMCs provided the cDNA or gDNA that served as material.

This CDR3 region has 15 residues. The V gene lost 1 base and the J gene lost 4 bases, with 13 bases spanning the gap. Per germline, CDR1 SGHAT and CDR2 FQNNGV. This clone came up a few times. Study processing details: Counts of nucleated cells, estimated from reference gene primer amplification, were obtained. Only in-frame clones appear in the TCRdb table, and some are missing; sequencing was by immunoSEQ multiplex PCR. For V, J and clone size, that table is used; D and trimming come from the DNA. The sample lists under 80,000 clones, roughly 82% seen once, with around 10% in the top ten. The material sequenced was peripheral blood. The sequence came from a man aged 50 to 60 with acute or convalescent COVID-19. This chain joins TRBV11-2 and TRBJ1-2; the D gene is possibly TRBD1 (6 bases). The DNA of the CDR3 is TGTGCCAGCAGCTTAGCGCGGGGGCAGGGCTATGGCTACACCTTC. This codes for CASSLARGQGYGYTF.